This TCR beta chain was obtained from a study of cytomegalovirus exposure and HLA in healthy donors (TCRdb year 2017). Turning to the overall study: In an earlier analysis of several hundred of the donors, around 290 Gb of sequence data and 120 million or so unique TCR beta sequences from roughly 180 million T cells were reported. Using immunosequencing, the study profiled T cell repertoires from fewer than 700 subjects and related those repertoires to cytomegalovirus serostatus. The study combined high-throughput TCR immunosequencing, statistical association of individual TCRs with disease status, and machine learning to predict cytomegalovirus infection status. About 5 DR-DQ haplotypes were handled as single units for association and clustering, since linkage in the cohort was strong. Among almost 400 genotyped donors of the cohort, an average of approximately 240,000 unique TCR beta nucleotide sequences were sequenced per donor, 15% to 20% of them non-productive. Rather than using new phenotypic data, the later analysis identified candidate immune exposures from TCR beta sequences and from how often those sequences occurred across donors. Around 320 gigabases of sequencing data and 78 million or so unique TCR sequences were included in an early release covering about 600 HLA-typed donors. To study patterns of TCR occurrence, a later analysis re-analyzed previously published TCR beta repertoires from around 700 donors and added high-resolution HLA genotyping. HLA typing covered class I and class II loci at four-digit resolution. A separate validation cohort of about 110 different subjects was used in addition to the roughly 700-subject first cohort. The aim of the study was to test whether cataloging public T cell receptors could identify signatures of past pathogen exposure. Every repertoire in the discovery cohort had been generated on one and the same sequencing platform. The number of donors typed differed by locus, with about 629-640 for A, B, C, DRB1 and DQB1, roughly 520 for DQA1, about 610 for DPA1, and 450 to 480 for DPB1. Genome-wide SNP genotypes for about 65% of the 666 donors were used in a later genetic analysis, which treated that subset as a discovery cohort. An earlier analysis of a few hundred of the donors applied high-throughput TCR beta sequencing to assess whether each TCR beta V gene segment acted as functional or pseudogenic. Donor age, sex, ethnicity and CMV serostatus were compiled together with the repertoire data. Among the roughly 410 genotyped donors, about 83% belonged to the genetic ancestry cluster associated with self-reported Caucasian donors.

Between the V and J ends, shortened by 8 bases and 5 bases respectively, the junction contains 13 bases. From cysteine to phenylalanine, the CDR3 is 12 amino acids long. Of the read, only the CDR3 DNA is kept; its 36 bases are in frame from base 1. For CDR1 and CDR2, the germline V gene (reference sequence) lists SEHNR and FQNEAQ. General study outcomes and caveats: In the study, around 150 TCR beta chains were listed as associated with cytomegalovirus. Because HLA typing was unavailable for some donors at each locus, only the typed subset was used in association tests. In this cohort, only TCR beta chains were sequenced, and detectable features were limited by the absence of alpha or paired-chain data. Sequencing depth was assumed to be roughly uniform across donors in the presence/absence analyses, though that assumption may not hold. Some IMGT-functional V segments, including TRBV6-2 and TRBV6-3, could not be told apart with the 87-base-pair reads, so those segments were excluded. A group of highly shared sequence variants was considered likely to be a technical artifact of the sequencing pipeline. A further reported finding was that TCR beta sequences accurately predicted the HLA-A and HLA-B alleles for most subjects in the first cohort. The earlier analysis of 450 to 700 of the donors excluded some 16 rarely observed V segments, including chromosome 9 orphons, because counts were too low. A later genetic analysis associated a missense DCLRE1C variant with V-gene and J-gene trimming of TCR beta chains, and an independent cohort replicated the association. According to a later analysis, parvovirus B19, influenza, CMV and Epstein-Barr virus appeared linked to several top co-occurrence clusters. In vitro tests confirmed that a few of the cytomegalovirus-associated TCR beta chains recognize cytomegalovirus antigens. According to the authors, the approach could potentially be generalized to other disease states and immunological phenotypes. A later analysis found that TCR association rates varied across HLA loci, with DRB1 alleles showing the most associated TCRs and HLA-C alleles the fewest. Linkage disequilibrium might explain the correlated functional status among segregating V segments, but an unknown experimental factor could not be ruled out. The only immune exposure information available for the cohort was CMV serostatus. In an earlier analysis of 587 of the donors, most TCR beta V segments appeared in productive rearrangements about 87% or about 30% of the time, broadly matching IMGT annotations. When HLA alleles, especially DR and DQ, strongly co-occurred, TCR associations were difficult to assign to individual alleles. The classifier was reported to diagnose cytomegalovirus status with high specificity and sensitivity in both the original and validation cohorts. A later analysis found that HLA-associated TCR beta chains were more clonally expanded and had lower generation probabilities than equally common non-associated chains. Most TCR sequences were observed very rarely across donors, whereas some public TCRs were present in many individuals. In a later analysis, most CMV-associated TCR beta chains were found to appear HLA-restricted, with HLA associations seemingly driven largely by CMV exposure. A later genetic analysis reported fewer N-insertions in productive TCRs among donors in an Asian-associated ancestry cluster than the roughly 690-donor mean. At a false discovery rate of 0.05, a later analysis linked some 18,000 TCR beta sequences to specific HLA alleles.

The sample holds a few counts of this clone. Its recognized antigen is unknown. Base qualities are not provided; no much larger clone lies one nucleotide away. The library was obtained by the immunoSEQ multiplex PCR assay. For the multiplex PCR, a mixture combining 60 forward primers for TCR Vbeta segments and 13 reverse primers for TCR Jbeta segments was used. The CDR3 region of rearranged TCR beta genes was amplified from genomic DNA with a multiplex PCR assay. On the Illumina HiSeq System, the amplified TCR beta libraries were sequenced as 87-base-pair reads. Per the authors' processing: Across the 640 or so repertoires, a later analysis counted 80 million or so unique TCR beta chains, about 10 million of which were shared by at least two donors. Raw reads were error-corrected and collapsed into unique sequences by a nearest-neighbor algorithm in which closely related sequences were merged to remove PCR and sequencing errors. V, D and J gene segments were assigned by aligning CDR3 sequences to IMGT reference sequences. For a sequence to be retained, a match of at least six nucleotides was required to both a V gene segment and a J gene segment. Rearrangements were called productive when the CDR3 lacked stop codons and stayed in frame with V and J; all others were non-productive. CDR3 was defined according to IMGT convention as the region running from the second conserved V-encoded cysteine to the conserved J-encoded phenylalanine. In an earlier analysis of just under 600 of the donors, sequences lacking an unambiguous match to a single V gene segment were excluded. In an earlier analysis of 587 of the donors, V segments were called functional above 56.7% productive rearrangements and were called segregating when the between-donor standard deviation exceeded 5%. A statistical classification framework was developed to diagnose cytomegalovirus status using the catalog of TCR beta chain sequences. In a later analysis, V and J genes were assigned by comparing TCR nucleotide sequences against IMGT/GENE-DB human TR gene sequences. The TCRdist pipeline was used in a later analysis to assign CDR3 sequences and most-parsimonious VDJ recombination scenarios. A later analysis defined each TCR beta chain by its CDR3 amino acid sequence plus V-gene family, and excluded reads lacking a unique V-gene family. A later analysis removed roughly 590 highly shared, low-generation-probability nucleotide sequences to deal with suspected cross-contamination and a sequencing artifact. In a later analysis, a clonal expansion index for each public chain was calculated from normalized within-repertoire ranks of inferred template counts. A later analysis computed generation probabilities with a VDJ recombination model fitted to out-of-frame rearrangements, and checked the results against IGoR. Hypergeometric tests were used in a later analysis to score TCR-TCR, TCR-HLA and TCR-CMV co-occurrence, with a repertoire-size bias correction applied to the TCR pairs. In a later analysis, false discovery rates were estimated by permuting HLA or CMV assignments 20 times. In a later analysis, co-occurring TCRs were grouped with DBSCAN, and TCRdist sequence similarity was added when clustering was performed within HLA-allele-positive subsets. Co-occurrence clustering excluded repertoires with fewer than 30,000 or more than 120,000 public chains, plus five with anomalous nucleotide sharing. TCRdb took this table from immuneACCESS and kept in-frame rearrangements with V and J called. Such tables lack part of the clones; where checked against another copy, unresolved V genes explain under half of the gap, and the rest is unexplained. The V and J calls and clone size come from that table; D and trimming were worked out from the DNA. This sample comprises approximately 110,000 clones, less than 80% of them detected only once. The ten largest make up 4% to 5% of the sample.

The cohort was made up of 500 to 800 healthy bone marrow donors. At the time of sampling, every cohort member was nominally healthy, though immune exposures that went unrecorded were likely present. The donor was CMV seropositive and was included in the group of 250 to 350 seropositive cohort members. A peripheral blood sample was provided by each donor, and peripheral blood mononuclear cells were used for TCR beta sequencing. The Qiagen DNeasy Blood Extraction Kit was used to extract genomic DNA from the blood cell samples. Sequencing was done on a sample of PBMCs. This sequence uses TRBV7-9 and TRBJ2-7; the D gene is not confidently resolved. The sequence derives from a woman in her forties in good health and CMV-seropositive. The sequenced DNA is TGTGCCAGCTCCCCCCCGGGTAACGAGCAGTACTTC. Its translation is CASSPPGNEQYF.